This T cell receptor (beta chain) was captured by sequencing in a study of sequential checkpoint blockade in melanoma. Clones were read by immunoSEQ multiplex PCR, and TCRdb kept only the in-frame ones, dropping some. The sample records some 10,000 clones, 27% being singletons. Treatment in this sample: randomized to nivolumab then ipilimumab (arm A) or the reverse (arm B). The CDR3 is 14 residues long. Germline V gives CDR1 SGHRS, CDR2 YFSETQ. The V gene lost 3 bases and the J gene lost 2 bases, with 11 bases spanning the gap. The clonotype was recovered from a human donor with melanoma. The chain is built from TRBV5-1 and TRBJ1-2, with D possibly TRBD1 on 5 matching bases. Sample: tumor tissue (inferred from file names), taken from a patient given nivolumab and ipilimumab in sequence. This CDR3 is CASSSRVGNYGYTF. The CDR3 DNA sequence: TGCGCCAGCAGCTCCAGGGTCGGAAACTATGGCTACACCTTC.